A selection of T cell receptor beta chains follows, all from one sample in a study of blood T cell repertoires in COVID-19. Clones were read by immunoSEQ multiplex PCR, and TCRdb kept only the in-frame ones, dropping some. The data contain fewer than 350,000 clones, approximately 85% of them singletons. The specimen was peripheral blood. The source of these receptors is a man in his late teens or twenties with active or convalescent COVID-19. CDR3s include the opening cysteine and the closing phenylalanine or tryptophan. Each record gives: J gene, clone size, D gene, V gene, CDR3 length, CDR3 protein. A D gene is named only where the DNA matches it firmly. Expanded clones are given a class, and other clones once, few, many or no size at all.

J: TRBJ2-1
size: NA
D: TRBD2
V: TRBV7-3
length: 17
CDR3: CASSLISGLASNNEQFF

J: TRBJ1-1
size: NA
D: NA
V: TRBV5-1
length: 13
CDR3: CASSAQTVQEAFF

J: TRBJ2-5
size: NA
D: TRBD2
V: TRBV9
length: 16
CDR3: CASSVELSGGTETQYF

J: TRBJ2-3
size: NA
D: NA
V: TRBV13
length: 15
CDR3: CASSALTGNPDTQYF

J: TRBJ2-7
size: NA
D: NA
V: TRBV13
length: 12
CDR3: CASSLTPYEQYF

J: TRBJ2-7
size: NA
D: NA
V: TRBV7-2
length: 17
CDR3: CASSSFGESWDSYEQYF

J: TRBJ2-2
size: NA
D: TRBD1
V: TRBV7-7
length: 15
CDR3: CASSQGQPNTGELFF

J: TRBJ1-1
size: few
D: NA
V: TRBV15
length: 14
CDR3: CATGAGGWNTEAFF

J: TRBJ2-2
size: NA
D: NA
V: TRBV7-9
length: 14
CDR3: CANQQGSRTGELFF

J: TRBJ2-7
size: NA
D: TRBD2
V: TRBV14
length: 14
CDR3: CASSRGTTPYEQYF

J: TRBJ2-7
size: NA
D: NA
V: TRBV4-3
length: 17
CDR3: CASSQDSRGRGSYEQYF

J: TRBJ2-7
size: NA
D: TRBD2
V: TRBV4-2
length: 16
CDR3: CASSQGGLAGGSEQYF

J: TRBJ1-5
size: many
D: NA
V: TRBV2
length: 15
CDR3: CASRRDTDSNQPQHF

J: TRBJ2-1
size: NA
D: TRBD1
V: TRBV11-2
length: 17
CDR3: CASSLESGTARNNEQFF

J: TRBJ1-1
size: NA
D: TRBD1
V: TRBV7-2
length: 16
CDR3: CASSLDRDRLGPEAFF

J: TRBJ2-5
size: many
D: TRBD1
V: TRBV18
length: 14
CDR3: CASSPGTAQETQYF

J: TRBJ1-1
size: NA
D: NA
V: TRBV7-2
length: 15
CDR3: CASNPPNRRETEAFF

J: TRBJ1-2
size: NA
D: TRBD1
V: TRBV27
length: 17
CDR3: CASSDWRQGLAYYGYTF

J: TRBJ2-3
size: NA
D: NA
V: TRBV7-3
length: 15
CDR3: CASSFSGGSTDTQYF

J: TRBJ1-2
size: NA
D: NA
V: TRBV3-1/TRBV3-2
length: 12
CDR3: CASSQDGSGYTF

J: TRBJ2-1
size: NA
D: TRBD2
V: TRBV5-6
length: 18
CDR3: CASSLRSGGALYYNEQFF

J: TRBJ2-3
size: NA
D: NA
V: TRBV3-1/TRBV3-2
length: 14
CDR3: CASSQRTSTDTQYF

J: TRBJ1-2
size: NA
D: NA
V: TRBV6-5
length: 11
CDR3: CAAVQLYGYTF

J: TRBJ1-5
size: NA
D: TRBD1
V: TRBV10-3
length: 15
CDR3: CAISRETGGNQPQHF

J: TRBJ1-5
size: NA
D: TRBD1
V: TRBV5-6
length: 14
CDR3: CASSTGVGNQPQHF

J: TRBJ1-5
size: NA
D: NA
V: TRBV7-6
length: 14
CDR3: CASSLGTSGQPQHF

J: TRBJ1-4
size: NA
D: NA
V: TRBV6-5
length: 15
CDR3: CASRPQAVSNEKLFF

J: TRBJ1-1
size: few
D: NA
V: TRBV7-3
length: 13
CDR3: CASSLDRSTEAFF

J: TRBJ1-1
size: once
D: NA
V: TRBV2
length: 15
CDR3: CASTREEGAWTEAFF

J: TRBJ1-2
size: NA
D: NA
V: TRBV12-3/TRBV12-4
length: 10
CDR3: CASSFPRRTF

J: TRBJ1-2
size: once
D: TRBD1
V: TRBV19
length: 12
CDR3: CASWGTGEGYTF

J: TRBJ1-1
size: NA
D: NA
V: TRBV4-3
length: 14
CDR3: CASSQGSSRTEAFF

J: TRBJ1-2
size: NA
D: NA
V: TRBV7-9
length: 14
CDR3: CASSLPRDNDGYTF

J: TRBJ1-6
size: NA
D: NA
V: TRBV7-9
length: 18
CDR3: CASSSSDDSVLGNSPLHF

J: TRBJ1-2
size: NA
D: TRBD1
V: TRBV7-9
length: 15
CDR3: CASSLGTGLQVGYTF

J: TRBJ1-1
size: NA
D: NA
V: TRBV3-1/TRBV3-2
length: 14
CDR3: CASSQEPGISEAFF

J: TRBJ1-4
size: once
D: TRBD1
V: TRBV19
length: 12
CDR3: CASISDRGKLFF

J: TRBJ2-7
size: NA
D: NA
V: TRBV3-1/TRBV3-2
length: 17
CDR3: CASSRSLTPGSTYEQYF

J: TRBJ1-2
size: NA
D: TRBD1
V: TRBV29-1
length: 12
CDR3: CSVEGDRVGYTF

J: TRBJ1-2
size: once
D: TRBD1
V: TRBV25-1
length: 13
CDR3: CASSRTGADGYTF

J: TRBJ2-7
size: NA
D: TRBD2
V: TRBV4-2
length: 15
CDR3: CASSQESGSAYEQYF

J: TRBJ2-5
size: NA
D: NA
V: TRBV18
length: 14
CDR3: CASSPTQIQETQYF

J: TRBJ1-4
size: NA
D: NA
V: TRBV24-1
length: 16
CDR3: CATSDLVARGRGKLFF

J: TRBJ1-5
size: once
D: NA
V: TRBV10-1
length: 16
CDR3: CASSDRGAKGNQPQHF

J: TRBJ1-2
size: NA
D: NA
V: TRBV12-5
length: 15
CDR3: CASGFLLQEDYGYTF

J: TRBJ2-5
size: once
D: TRBD2
V: TRBV2
length: 16
CDR3: CASSFGLAGVRETQYF

J: TRBJ2-1
size: NA
D: NA
V: TRBV29-1
length: 11
CDR3: CSVEGSNEQFF

J: TRBJ1-1
size: NA
D: NA
V: TRBV4-3
length: 14
CDR3: CASSHRVPDTEAFF

J: TRBJ1-2
size: few
D: NA
V: TRBV19
length: 15
CDR3: CATSLAGAPYYGYTF